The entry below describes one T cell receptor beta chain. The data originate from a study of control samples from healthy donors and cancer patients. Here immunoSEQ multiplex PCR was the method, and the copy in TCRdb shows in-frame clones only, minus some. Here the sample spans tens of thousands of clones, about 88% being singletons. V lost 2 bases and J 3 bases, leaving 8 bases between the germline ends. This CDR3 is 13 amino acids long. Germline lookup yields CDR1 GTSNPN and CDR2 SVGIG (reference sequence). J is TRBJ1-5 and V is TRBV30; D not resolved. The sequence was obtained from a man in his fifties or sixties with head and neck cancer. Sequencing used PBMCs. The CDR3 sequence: CAWSPGANQPQHF. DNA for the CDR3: TGTGCCTGGAGTCCAGGTGCCAATCAGCCCCAGCATTTT. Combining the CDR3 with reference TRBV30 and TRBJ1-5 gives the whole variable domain SQTIHQWPATLVQPVGSPLSLECTVEGTSNPNLYWYRQAAGRGLQLLFYSVGIGQISSEVPQNLSASRPQDRQFILSSKKLLLSDSGFYLCAWSPGANQPQHFGDGTRLSIL.